The 10 T cell receptor beta chains reported below all come from one sample, sequenced in a study of regulatory and conventional T cells in RAG deficiency. Libraries were prepared by immunoSEQ multiplex PCR; TCRdb keeps only in-frame clonotypes and omits some of them. This table holds about 12,000 clones, 90% to 95% found once. Conventional CD4+ T cells were sorted from blood as CD25-low CD127-high cells. The same data also went into a second study, on regulatory T cells. As that report states: Primers: 52 TRBV forward and 13 TRBJ reverse.

The sequenced sample consisted of CD4+ effector T cells sorted from blood. These TCRs come from a human donor in good health.

The chain is built from TRBV6-4 and TRBJ1-1; unclear D gene. Germline values: CDR1 MRHNA, CDR2 SNTAGT. The CDR3 has 15 amino acids. V was cut by 0 bases and J by 6 bases, with 14 bases left in between. The DNA for the CDR3 is TGTGCCAGCAGTGACTCCAGGACTGTTCATGCTGAAGCTTTCTTT. This codes for CASSDSRTVHAEAFF.

V usage is TRBV4-3 and J usage is TRBJ2-5; perhaps D is TRBD1 or TRBD2 (6 bases each). Per the germline V gene, CDR1 is LGHNA and CDR2 is YSLEER. The V and J ends lost 1 base and 13 bases respectively, with 10 bases between them. This CDR3 spans 11 amino acids. CDR3 protein: CASSQGGAAYF. The CDR3 DNA is TGCGCCAGCAGCCAAGGGGGGGCGGCGTACTTC.

The rearrangement links TRBV11-1 to TRBJ2-2, with D unresolved. Germline-derived CDR1 and CDR2 are SGHAT and FQDESV (reference sequence). This CDR3 has 15 amino acids. Between the trimmed V and J ends, which lost 1 base and 4 bases, there was a span of 10 bases. CDR3 region: CASSLVVVTTGELFF. CDR3 bases: TGTGCCAGCAGCTTAGTAGTGGTTACCACCGGGGAGCTGTTTTTT.

V usage is TRBV6-1 and J usage is TRBJ2-1; 13 bases are a match to TRBD2. V was clipped by 4 bases and J by 6 bases; unmatched bases: 3. The CDR3 sequence is 15 residues long. Germline V CDR1 and CDR2: MNHNS, SASEGT. The CDR3 DNA is TGTGCCAGCAGTGCCACTAGCGGGGGGGCCAATGAGCAGTTCTTC. It yields the protein CASSATSGGANEQFF.

The chain joins TRBV7-2 to TRBJ2-5; weak D call: TRBD2 (5 bases). Germline-derived CDR1 and CDR2 are SGHTA and FQGNSA. Trimming took off 3 bases at V and 5 bases at J, with 16 bases between the two ends. The CDR3 extends over 15 amino acids. CDR3 sequence (DNA): TGTGCCAGCAGCTTCGGTTTTGTCGGGGTGGAGACCCAGTACTTC. The encoded protein is CASSFGFVGVETQYF. The full variable domain, with the rest looked up from reference TRBV7-2 and TRBJ2-5, is GAGVSQSPSNKVTEKGKDVELRCDPISGHTALYWYRQSLGQGLEFLIYFQGNSAPDKSGLPSDRFSAERTGGSVSTLTIQRTQQEDSAVYLCASSFGFVGVETQYFGPGTRLLVL.

This clone has just one count. This rearrangement joins TRBV5-1 to TRBJ2-1; TRBD1 agrees at 10 bases. Germline lookup yields CDR1 SGHRS and CDR2 YFSETQ. The length of the CDR3 is 16 residues. The V gene end was trimmed by 4 bases and the J gene end by 5 bases; junction bases not matched to a gene: 9. The CDR3 DNA reads as TGCGCCAGCAGCCATTACTCCGGGACAGGGGACAATGAGCAGTTCTTC. Translated, it gives CASSHYSGTGDNEQFF.

This chain joins TRBV25-1 and TRBJ1-5, with 7 bases identical to TRBD1. The J segment lost 1 base and the V segment lost 3 bases, leaving 0 bases of the junction unmatched. CDR1 and CDR2 from the germline V gene are MGHDK and SYGVNS. CDR3 length: 14 amino acids. CDR3: CASSDRGSNQPQHF. DNA for the CDR3: TGTGCCAGCAGTGACAGGGGGAGCAATCAGCCCCAGCATTTT.

The rearrangement links TRBV7-9 to TRBJ2-7; 9 bases map to TRBD1. Per germline, CDR1 SEHNR and CDR2 FQNEAQ (reference sequence). CDR3 length: 14 residues. Trimming removed 3 bases from V and 6 bases from J; junction bases left unmatched: 6. The CDR3 loop is CASSLNRGLGEQYF. The CDR3 nucleotides read TGTGCCAGCAGCTTGAACAGGGGGCTAGGCGAGCAGTACTTC.

The rearrangement joins TRBV9 to TRBJ2-7; D unresolved. The CDR3 totals 14 residues. Germline CDR1 reads SGDLS; CDR2 reads YYNGEE. V was trimmed by 0 bases and J by 6 bases, leaving 13 bases between them. The CDR3 loop reads CASSVGGNPTEQYF. CDR3 sequence (DNA): TGTGCCAGCAGCGTAGGCGGTAACCCAACCGAGCAGTACTTC.

This chain joins TRBV11-2 and TRBJ2-7, with 13 bases aligning to TRBD2. V shed 5 bases and J 2 bases; nucleotides not matched to a gene: 12. The CDR3 is 18 amino acids. CDR1 and CDR2 from the germline V gene are SGHAT and FQNNGV. CDR3 in amino acids: CASSPTSGGAPLTYEQYF. The CDR3 nucleotides are TGTGCCAGCAGCCCAACTAGCGGGGGGGCCCCGCTAACCTACGAGCAGTACTTC.